The clone carrying this T cell receptor beta chain appeared many times. One entry per CDR3 protein results from TCRdb running MiXCR on the 5' RACE reads. The sample includes some 54,000 distinct CDR3 sequences, around 7.7% seen only once; the top ten take approximately 35%. This sample was included in a study of spatial heterogeneity in lung cancer. Study at large: There were consistently more beta-chain sequences detected than alpha-chain sequences. Every unique TCR and UMI combination, on average, appeared more than ten times in raw reads.

There are 19 residues in the CDR3. Looked up from germline, CDR1 is SGHAT and CDR2 is FQNNGV. V lost 5 bases and J lost 2; bases outside the gene matches: 15. Time point defined: blood at routine non-recurrence follow-up after resection. The sequenced material consisted of unsorted whole RNA from tumor, nontumor lung or frozen PBMC. This clonotype was sampled from a female donor with early-stage non-small cell lung cancer. The chain couples TRBV11-2 to TRBJ2-6; 7 positions agree with TRBD1. The sequencing used PBMCs, collected at follow-up. The CDR3 sequence is CASSRYQGQASPGANVLTF. Here the CDR3 DNA reads TGTGCCAGCAGCCGCTATCAAGGACAGGCCTCCCCTGGGGCCAACGTCCTGACTTTC.